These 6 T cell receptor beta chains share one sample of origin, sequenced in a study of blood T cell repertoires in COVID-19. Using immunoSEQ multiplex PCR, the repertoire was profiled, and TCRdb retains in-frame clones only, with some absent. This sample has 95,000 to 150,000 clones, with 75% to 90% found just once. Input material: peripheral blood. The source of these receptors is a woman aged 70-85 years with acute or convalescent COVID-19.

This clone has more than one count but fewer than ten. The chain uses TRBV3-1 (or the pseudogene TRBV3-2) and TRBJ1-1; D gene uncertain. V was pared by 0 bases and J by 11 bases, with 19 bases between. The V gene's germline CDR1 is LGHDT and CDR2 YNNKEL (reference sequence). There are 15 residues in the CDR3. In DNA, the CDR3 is TGTGCCAGCAGCCAAGATCGGGTCGCCCATAGTTTCGCTTTCTTT. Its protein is CASSQDRVAHSFAFF.

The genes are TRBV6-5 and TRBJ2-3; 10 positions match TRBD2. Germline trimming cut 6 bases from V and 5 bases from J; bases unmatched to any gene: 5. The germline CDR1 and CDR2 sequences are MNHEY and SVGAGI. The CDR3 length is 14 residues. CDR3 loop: CASSVAGGVDTQYF. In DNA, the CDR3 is TGTGCCAGCAGCGTAGCGGGGGGCGTAGATACGCAGTATTTT.

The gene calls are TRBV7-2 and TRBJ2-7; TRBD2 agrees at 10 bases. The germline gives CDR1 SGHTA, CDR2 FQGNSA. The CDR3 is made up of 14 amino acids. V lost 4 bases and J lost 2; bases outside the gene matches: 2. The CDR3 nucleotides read TGTGCCAGCAGCTCAGCGGGGGGGCCCTACGAGCAGTACTTC. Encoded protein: CASSSAGGPYEQYF.

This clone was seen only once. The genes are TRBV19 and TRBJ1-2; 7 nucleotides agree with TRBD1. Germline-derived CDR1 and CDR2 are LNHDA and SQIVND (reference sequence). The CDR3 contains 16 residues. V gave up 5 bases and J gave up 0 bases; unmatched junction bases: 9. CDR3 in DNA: TGTGCCAGTAGTGTGCCCGGGACAGCGTCTAACTATGGCTACACCTTC. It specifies CASSVPGTASNYGYTF.

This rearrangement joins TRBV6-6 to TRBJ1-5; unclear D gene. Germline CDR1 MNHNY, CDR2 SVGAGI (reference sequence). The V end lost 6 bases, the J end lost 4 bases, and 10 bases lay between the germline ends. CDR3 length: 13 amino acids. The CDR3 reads CASRYDLNQPQHF. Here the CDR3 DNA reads TGTGCCAGCAGATACGACTTAAATCAGCCCCAGCATTTT.

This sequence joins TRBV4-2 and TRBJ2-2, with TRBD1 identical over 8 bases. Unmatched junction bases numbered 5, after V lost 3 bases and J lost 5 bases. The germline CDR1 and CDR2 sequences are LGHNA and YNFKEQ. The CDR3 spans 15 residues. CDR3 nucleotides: TGTGCCAGCAGCCACCCGCGGACAGGGACCGGGGAGCTGTTTTTT. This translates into CASSHPRTGTGELFF.